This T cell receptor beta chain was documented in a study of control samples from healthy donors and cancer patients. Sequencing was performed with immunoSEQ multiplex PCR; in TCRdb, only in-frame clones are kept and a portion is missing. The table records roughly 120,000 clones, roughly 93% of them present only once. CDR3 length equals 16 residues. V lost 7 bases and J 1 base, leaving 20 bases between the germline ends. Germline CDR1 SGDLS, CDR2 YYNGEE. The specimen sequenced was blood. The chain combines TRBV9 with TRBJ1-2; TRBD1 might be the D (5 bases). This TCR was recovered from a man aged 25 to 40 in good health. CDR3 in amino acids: CASRMHDSFNNYGYTF. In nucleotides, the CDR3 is TGTGCCAGCCGAATGCATGACAGTTTCAATAACTATGGCTACACCTTC.